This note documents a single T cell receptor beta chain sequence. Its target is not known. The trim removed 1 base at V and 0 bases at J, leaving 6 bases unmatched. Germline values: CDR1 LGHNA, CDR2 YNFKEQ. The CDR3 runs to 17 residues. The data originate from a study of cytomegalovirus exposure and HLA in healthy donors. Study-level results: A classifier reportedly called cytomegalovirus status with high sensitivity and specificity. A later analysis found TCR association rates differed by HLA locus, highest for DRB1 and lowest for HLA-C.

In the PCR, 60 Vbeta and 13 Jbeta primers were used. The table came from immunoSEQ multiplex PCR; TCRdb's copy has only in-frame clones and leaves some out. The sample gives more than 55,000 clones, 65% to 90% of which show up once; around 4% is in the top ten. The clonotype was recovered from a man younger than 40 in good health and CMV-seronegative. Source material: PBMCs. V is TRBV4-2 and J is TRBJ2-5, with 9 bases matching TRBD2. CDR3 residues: CASSQVSASGDQETQYF. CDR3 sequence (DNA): TGTGCCAGCAGCCAAGTTTCGGCTAGCGGGGACCAAGAGACCCAGTACTTC.